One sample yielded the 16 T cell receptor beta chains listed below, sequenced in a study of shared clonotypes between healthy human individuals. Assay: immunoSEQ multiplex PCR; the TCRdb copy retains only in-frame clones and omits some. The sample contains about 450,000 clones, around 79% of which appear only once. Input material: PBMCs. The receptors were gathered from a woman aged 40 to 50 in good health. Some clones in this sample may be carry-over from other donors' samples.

The CDR3 sequence: CAWKTYNRSTNEKLFF. The CDR3 nucleotides read TGTGCCTGGAAAACATACAACAGGTCAACTAATGAAAAACTGTTTTTT. V usage is TRBV30 and J usage is TRBJ1-4, with D possibly TRBD1 on 5 matching bases. The CDR3 runs to 16 residues. The V gene's germline CDR1 is GTSNPN and CDR2 SVGIG (reference sequence). The V end lost 4 bases, the J end lost 0 bases, and 15 bases lay between the germline ends.

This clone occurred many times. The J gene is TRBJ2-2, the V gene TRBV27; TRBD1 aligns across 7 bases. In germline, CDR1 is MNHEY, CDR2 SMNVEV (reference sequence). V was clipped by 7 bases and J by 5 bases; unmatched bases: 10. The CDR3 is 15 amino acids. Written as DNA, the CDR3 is TGTGCCAGCAACCTGAGGGGGCCTCGAACCGGGGAGCTGTTTTTT. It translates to CASNLRGPRTGELFF.

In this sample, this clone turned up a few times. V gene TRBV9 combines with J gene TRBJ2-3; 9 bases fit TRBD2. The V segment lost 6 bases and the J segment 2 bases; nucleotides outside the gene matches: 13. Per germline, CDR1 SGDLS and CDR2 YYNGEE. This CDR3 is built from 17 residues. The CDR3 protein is CASNGGSGRPLTDTQYF. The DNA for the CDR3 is TGTGCCAGCAATGGCGGAAGCGGGAGGCCCCTCACAGATACGCAGTATTTT.

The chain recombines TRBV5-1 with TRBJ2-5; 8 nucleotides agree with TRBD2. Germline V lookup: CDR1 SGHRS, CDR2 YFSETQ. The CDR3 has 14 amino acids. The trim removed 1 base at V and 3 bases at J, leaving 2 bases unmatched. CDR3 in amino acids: CASSLSGSKETQYF. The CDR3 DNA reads TGCGCCAGCAGCTTGAGCGGGAGCAAAGAGACCCAGTACTTC.

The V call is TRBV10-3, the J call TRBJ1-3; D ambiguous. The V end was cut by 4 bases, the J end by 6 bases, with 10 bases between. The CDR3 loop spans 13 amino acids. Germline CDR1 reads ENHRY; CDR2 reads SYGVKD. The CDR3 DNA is TGTGCCATCAGTGTCAACAGCCAAAACACCATATATTTT. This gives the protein CAISVNSQNTIYF.

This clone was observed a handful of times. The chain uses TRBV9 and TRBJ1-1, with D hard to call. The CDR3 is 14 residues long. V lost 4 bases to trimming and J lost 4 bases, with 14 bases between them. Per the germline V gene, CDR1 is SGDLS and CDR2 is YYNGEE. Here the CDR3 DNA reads TGTGCCAGCAGCCAAAGGGCAGACGGCACTGAAGCTTTCTTT. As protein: CASSQRADGTEAFF. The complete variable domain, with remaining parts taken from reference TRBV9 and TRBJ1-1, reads DSGVTQTPKHLITATGQRVTLRCSPRSGDLSVYWYQQSLDQGLQFLIQYYNGEERAKGNILERFSAQQFPDLHSELNLSSLELGDSALYFCASSQRADGTEAFFGQGTRLTVV.

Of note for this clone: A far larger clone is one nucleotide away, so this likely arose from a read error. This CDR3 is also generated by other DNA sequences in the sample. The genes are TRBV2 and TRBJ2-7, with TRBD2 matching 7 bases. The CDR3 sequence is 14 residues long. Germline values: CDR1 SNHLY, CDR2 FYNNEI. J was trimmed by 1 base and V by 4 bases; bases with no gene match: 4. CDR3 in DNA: TGTGCCAGCAGTGTTTCGGGGGGTTCCTACGAGCAGTACTTC. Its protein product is CASSVSGGSYEQYF.

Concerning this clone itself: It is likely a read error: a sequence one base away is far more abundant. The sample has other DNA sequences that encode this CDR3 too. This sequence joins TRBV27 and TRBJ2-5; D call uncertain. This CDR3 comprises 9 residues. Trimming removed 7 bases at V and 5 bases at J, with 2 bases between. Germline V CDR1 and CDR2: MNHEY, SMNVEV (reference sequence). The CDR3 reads CASKETQYF. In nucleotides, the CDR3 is TGTGCCAGCAAGGAGACCCAGTACTTC.

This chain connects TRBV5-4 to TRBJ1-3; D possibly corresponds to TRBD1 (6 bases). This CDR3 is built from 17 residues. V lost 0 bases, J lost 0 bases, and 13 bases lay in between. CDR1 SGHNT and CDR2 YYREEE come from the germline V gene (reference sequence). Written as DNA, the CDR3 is TGTGCCAGCAGCTTGGGTTCAGGGGCGCTCTCTGGAAACACCATATATTTT. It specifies CASSLGSGALSGNTIYF.

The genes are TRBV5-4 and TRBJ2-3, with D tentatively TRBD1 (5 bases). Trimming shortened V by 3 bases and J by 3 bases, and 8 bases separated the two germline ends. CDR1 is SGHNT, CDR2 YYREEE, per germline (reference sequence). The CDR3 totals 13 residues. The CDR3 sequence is CASSSSGTDTQYF. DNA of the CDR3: TGTGCCAGCAGCTCCTCAGGGACAGATACGCAGTATTTT.

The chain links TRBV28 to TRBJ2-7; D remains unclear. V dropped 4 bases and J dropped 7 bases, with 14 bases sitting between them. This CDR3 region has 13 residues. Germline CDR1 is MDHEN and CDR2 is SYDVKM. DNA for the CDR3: TGTGCCAGCAGTTCCCCCGCTATGAGGGAGCAGTACTTC. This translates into CASSSPAMREQYF.

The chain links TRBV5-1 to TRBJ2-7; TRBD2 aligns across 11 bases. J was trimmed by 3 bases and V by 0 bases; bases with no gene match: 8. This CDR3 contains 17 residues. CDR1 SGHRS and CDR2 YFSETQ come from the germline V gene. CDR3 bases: TGCGCCAGCAGCTTGGCGACTAGCGGGGCGGGCCACTACGAGCAGTACTTC. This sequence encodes CASSLATSGAGHYEQYF.

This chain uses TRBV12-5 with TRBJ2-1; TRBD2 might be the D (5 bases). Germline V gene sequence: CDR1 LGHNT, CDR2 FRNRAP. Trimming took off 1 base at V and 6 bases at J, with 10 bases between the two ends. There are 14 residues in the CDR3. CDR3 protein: CASGLAPAGNEQFF. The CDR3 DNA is TGTGCTAGTGGTTTGGCCCCCGCGGGCAATGAGCAGTTCTTC.

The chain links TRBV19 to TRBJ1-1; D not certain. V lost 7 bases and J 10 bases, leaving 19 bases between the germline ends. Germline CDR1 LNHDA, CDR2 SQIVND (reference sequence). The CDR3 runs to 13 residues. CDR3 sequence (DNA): TGTGCCAGTACCCCCTTGGACCGGCCAGGAGCTTTCTTT. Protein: CASTPLDRPGAFF.

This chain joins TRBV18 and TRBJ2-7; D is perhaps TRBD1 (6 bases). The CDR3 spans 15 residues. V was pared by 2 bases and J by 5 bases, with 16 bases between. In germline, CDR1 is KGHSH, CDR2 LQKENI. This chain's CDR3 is CASSPSGDLENEQYF. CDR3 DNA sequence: TGTGCCAGCTCACCATCAGGGGATCTGGAGAACGAGCAGTACTTC.

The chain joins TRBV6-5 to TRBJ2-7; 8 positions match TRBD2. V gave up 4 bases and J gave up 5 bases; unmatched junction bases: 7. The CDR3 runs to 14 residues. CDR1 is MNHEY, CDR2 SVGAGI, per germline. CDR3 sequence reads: CASSLLAESHEQYF. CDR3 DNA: TGTGCCAGCAGTTTACTAGCGGAGTCCCACGAGCAGTACTTC.